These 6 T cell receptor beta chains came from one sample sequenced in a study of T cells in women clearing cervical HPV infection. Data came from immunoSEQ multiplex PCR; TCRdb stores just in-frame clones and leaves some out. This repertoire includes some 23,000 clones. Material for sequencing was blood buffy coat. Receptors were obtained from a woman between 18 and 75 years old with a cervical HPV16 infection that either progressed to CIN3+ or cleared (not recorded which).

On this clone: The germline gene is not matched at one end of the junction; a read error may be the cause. CDR3 bases read: TGCGCCAGCAGCCACCCCCCCGGTGAGGACAGGGTAACAGATACG. Its translation: CASSHPPGEDRVTDT. In full, the CDR3 is CASSHPPGEDRVTDTQYF. This chain uses TRBV4-2 with TRBJ2-3; 8 positions match TRBD1. Read coverage stops 3 residues before the CDR3 terminus; the germline J gene supplies the remainder. The CDR3 has 18 amino acids. Germline V CDR1 and CDR2: LGHNA, YNFKEQ.

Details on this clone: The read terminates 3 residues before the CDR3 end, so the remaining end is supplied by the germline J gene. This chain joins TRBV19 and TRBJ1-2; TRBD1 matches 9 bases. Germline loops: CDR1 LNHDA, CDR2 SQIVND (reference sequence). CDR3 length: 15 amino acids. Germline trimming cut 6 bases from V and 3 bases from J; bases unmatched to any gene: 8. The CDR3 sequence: CASRDLDRGYYGYTF. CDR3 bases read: TGTGCCAGTAGGGACCTCGACAGGGGGTACTATGGC.

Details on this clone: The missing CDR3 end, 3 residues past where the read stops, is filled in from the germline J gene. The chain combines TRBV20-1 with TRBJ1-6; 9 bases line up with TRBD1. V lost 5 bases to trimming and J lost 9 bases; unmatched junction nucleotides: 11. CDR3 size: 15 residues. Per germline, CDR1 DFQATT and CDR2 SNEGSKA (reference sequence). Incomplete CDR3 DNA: TGCAGTGCTCCCCACGCGGGACAGGGATTTTCACCC. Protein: CSAPHAGQGFSP. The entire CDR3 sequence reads CSAPHAGQGFSPLHF.

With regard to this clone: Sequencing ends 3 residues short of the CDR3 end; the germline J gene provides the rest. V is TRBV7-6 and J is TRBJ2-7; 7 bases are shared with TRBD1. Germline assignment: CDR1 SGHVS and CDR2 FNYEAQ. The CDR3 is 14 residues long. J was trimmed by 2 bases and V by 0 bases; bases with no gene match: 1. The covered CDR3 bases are TGTGCCAGCAGCTTAGCGGGACAGCCCTACGAG. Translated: CASSLAGQPYE. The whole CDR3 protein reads CASSLAGQPYEQYF.

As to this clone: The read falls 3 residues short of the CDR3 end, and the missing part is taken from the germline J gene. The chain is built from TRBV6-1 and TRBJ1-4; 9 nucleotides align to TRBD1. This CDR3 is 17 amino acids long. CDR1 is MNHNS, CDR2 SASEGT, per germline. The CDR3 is CASSKGQGSSGANVLFF. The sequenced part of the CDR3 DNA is TGTGCCAGCAGTAAAGGACAGGGGAGCTCTGGGGCCAACGTA.

CDR3 residues: CASGEAGAYNEQFF. The DNA read from the CDR3 is TGTGCTAGTGGGGAGGCGGGAGCCTACAATGAG. The J gene is TRBJ2-1, the V gene TRBV12-5; 7 bases line up with TRBD2. The read terminates 3 residues ahead of where the CDR3 ends, so the germline J gene completes it. In germline, CDR1 is LGHNT, CDR2 FRNRAP. The trim removed 6 bases at V and 2 bases at J, leaving 4 bases unmatched. The CDR3 runs 14 residues.